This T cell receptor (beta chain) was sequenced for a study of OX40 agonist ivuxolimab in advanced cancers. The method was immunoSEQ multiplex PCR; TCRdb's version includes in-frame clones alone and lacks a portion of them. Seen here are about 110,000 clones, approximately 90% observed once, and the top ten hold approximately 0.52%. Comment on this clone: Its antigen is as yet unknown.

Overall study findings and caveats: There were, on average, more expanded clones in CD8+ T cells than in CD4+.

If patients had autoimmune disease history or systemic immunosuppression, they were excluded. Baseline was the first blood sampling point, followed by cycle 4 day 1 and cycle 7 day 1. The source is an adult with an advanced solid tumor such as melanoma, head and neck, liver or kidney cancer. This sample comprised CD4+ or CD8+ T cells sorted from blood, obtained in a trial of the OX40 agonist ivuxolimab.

CDR3 DNA: TGTGCCAGCAGCTCCGGATCGAGCACAGATACGCAGTATTTT. This encodes CASSSGSSTDTQYF. J is TRBJ2-3 and V is TRBV11-3; unclear D gene. Trimming stripped 4 bases from V and 0 bases from J, with 8 bases between. The CDR3 has 14 amino acids. CDR1 is SGHNT and CDR2 is YENEEA in the germline V gene.